Included here is one TCR beta chain sequence, with context. This entry comes from a study of blood T cell repertoires in COVID-19. Assay used: immunoSEQ multiplex PCR; TCRdb lists only in-frame clones, some missing. Among approximately 90,000 clones, approximately 87% were seen once, and the ten largest hold about a sixth. The CDR3 spans 16 residues. In germline, CDR1 is SNHLY, CDR2 FYNNEI. V shed 4 bases and J 6 bases; nucleotides not matched to a gene: 7. The chain joins TRBV2 to TRBJ2-3; 13 bases line up with TRBD2. The specimen was peripheral blood. The receptor was isolated from a human donor in a cohort sampled during active COVID-19. CDR3 region: CASSADGTSGVDTQYF. In nucleotides, the CDR3 is TGTGCCAGCAGTGCAGACGGGACTAGCGGGGTGGATACGCAGTATTTT.